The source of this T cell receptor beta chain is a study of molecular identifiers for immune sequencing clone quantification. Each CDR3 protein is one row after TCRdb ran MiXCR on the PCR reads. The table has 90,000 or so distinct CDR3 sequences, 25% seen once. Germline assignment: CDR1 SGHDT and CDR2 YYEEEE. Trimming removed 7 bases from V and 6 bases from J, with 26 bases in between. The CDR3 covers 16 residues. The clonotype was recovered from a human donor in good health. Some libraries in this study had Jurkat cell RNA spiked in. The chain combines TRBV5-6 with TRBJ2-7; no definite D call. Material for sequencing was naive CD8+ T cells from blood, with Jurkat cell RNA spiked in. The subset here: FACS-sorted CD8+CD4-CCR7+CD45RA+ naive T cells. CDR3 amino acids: CASSQEPLLFTPEQYF. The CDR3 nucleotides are TGTGCCAGCTCGCAGGAGCCGCTTCTATTTACCCCCGAGCAGTACTTC.